Below, 16 T cell receptor beta chains from the same sample are listed, as sequenced in a study of beta chain features in type 1 diabetes. Expressed TCRB transcripts were sequenced, since all the RNA that had been isolated was reverse transcribed. The assay was immunoSEQ multiplex PCR, and TCRdb's table has in-frame clones only and misses some. Of 900,000 or so clones in the sample, about 17% were seen once. Material for sequencing was naive CD4+ T cells from blood. The receptors were gathered from a woman aged 18-35 years in good health.

This chain links TRBV29-1 with TRBJ1-3, with unresolved D. Trimming cost V 7 bases and J 1 base, with 5 bases left between them. The CDR3 is made up of 11 amino acids. Germline-derived CDR1 and CDR2 are SQVTM and ANQGSEA. DNA for the CDR3: TGCAGCGGTAGGTCTGGAAACACCATATATTTT. Translating it yields CSGRSGNTIYF.

The V gene is TRBV6-5, the J gene TRBJ2-1; TRBD2 might be the D (6 bases). Trimming took off 6 bases at V and 0 bases at J, with 12 bases between the two ends. This CDR3 has 15 residues. From germline, CDR1 is MNHEY and CDR2 SVGAGI. Here the CDR3 DNA reads TGTGCCAGCAGCAGATCTAGCGTCTCCTACAATGAGCAGTTCTTC. Residues: CASSRSSVSYNEQFF.

The sample holds a few counts of this clone. The chain links TRBV2 to TRBJ2-1; D remains ambiguous. The V gene's germline CDR1 is SNHLY and CDR2 FYNNEI. The CDR3 extends over 13 amino acids. Trimming removed 7 bases at V and 3 bases at J, with 10 bases between. The CDR3 loop reads CASKGSHYNEQFF. Written as DNA, the CDR3 is TGTGCCAGCAAAGGCAGCCACTACAATGAGCAGTTCTTC.

The sample holds a few counts of this clone. V gene TRBV7-2 combines with J gene TRBJ2-5; D is ambiguous. Germline values: CDR1 SGHTA, CDR2 FQGNSA. Between the trimmed V and J ends, which lost 3 bases and 1 base, there was a span of 12 bases. This CDR3 is built from 15 residues. The CDR3 bases are TGTGCCAGCAGCTTGAAAAGCGCCCTCCAAGAGACCCAGTACTTC. Translation gives CASSLKSALQETQYF.

This clone was counted only a few times. The gene calls are TRBV2 and TRBJ1-5, with D perhaps matching TRBD1 (6 bases). Trimming shortened V by 4 bases and J by 3 bases, and 16 bases separated the two germline ends. The CDR3 is 16 amino acids. Germline-derived CDR1 and CDR2 are SNHLY and FYNNEI. The CDR3 coding sequence is TGTGCCAGCAGTGCCGATCACAGGGTAAACAATCAGCCCCAGCATTTT. Its translation: CASSADHRVNNQPQHF.

This clone showed up just a few times. Distinct nucleotide sequences in the sample also encode this CDR3. The V gene is TRBV6-5, the J gene TRBJ2-2, with D possibly TRBD2 on 6 matching bases. CDR1 and CDR2 from the germline V gene are MNHEY and SVGAGI. V gave up 0 bases and J gave up 0 bases, with 8 bases separating them. The CDR3 covers 16 residues. The CDR3 here is CASSYSGGANTGELFF. The CDR3 DNA follows: TGTGCCAGCAGTTACTCGGGCGGGGCGAACACCGGGGAGCTGTTTTTT.

The chain links TRBV9 to TRBJ2-1; D perhaps matches TRBD2 (6 bases). Trimming stripped 0 bases from V and 7 bases from J, with 14 bases between. This CDR3 has 15 residues. Germline V gives CDR1 SGDLS, CDR2 YYNGEE. The CDR3 DNA is TGTGCCAGCAGCGTAGCGCGCGGGACGAGTAATGAGCAGTTCTTC. Amino acid sequence: CASSVARGTSNEQFF.

The rearrangement links TRBV7-9 to TRBJ2-5; 7 bases align to TRBD1. The end of the DNA aligns better with TRBJ2-7, so the J call may be wrong. Germline CDR1 is SEHNR and CDR2 is FQNEAQ (reference sequence). This CDR3 contains 14 residues. CDR3 region: CASSFATGSPEQYF. CDR3 sequence (DNA): TGTGCCAGCAGTTTTGCGACAGGGAGTCCCGAGCAGTACTTC.

The V and J genes are TRBV5-1 and TRBJ2-7; 7 nucleotides agree with TRBD1. Trimming at V came to 4 bases and at J to 0 bases, leaving 1 base not matched to a gene. Germline V gene sequence: CDR1 SGHRS, CDR2 YFSETQ. The CDR3 has 13 residues. The CDR3 bases are TGCGCCAGCAGCCGACAGGGCTCCTACGAGCAGTACTTC. Its translation: CASSRQGSYEQYF.

The rearrangement uses TRBV18 and TRBJ2-1; TRBD1 matches at 9 bases. The trim removed 1 base at V and 6 bases at J, leaving 4 bases unmatched. Germline CDR1 is KGHSH and CDR2 is LQKENI. This CDR3 contains 15 residues. Here the CDR3 reads CASSPLGQGINEQFF. The CDR3 DNA reads TGTGCCAGCTCACCACTGGGACAGGGTATCAATGAGCAGTTCTTC.

About this clone itself: Other DNA sequences from this sample encode an identical CDR3 as well. The chain uses TRBV7-2 and TRBJ2-3, with a weak D call TRBD2 (5 bases). The ends were cut back, 2 bases at V and 4 bases at J, with 7 bases in the middle. The CDR3 is 13 residues long. CDR1 is SGHTA, CDR2 FQGNSA, per germline. The CDR3 loop reads CASSLREPDTQYF. CDR3 DNA sequence: TGTGCCAGCAGCTTAAGGGAGCCAGATACGCAGTATTTT.

The chain couples TRBV6-1 to TRBJ2-2, with no clear D. Germline CDR1 and CDR2: MNHNS and SASEGT. With 6 bases removed from V and 3 bases from J, the gap between germline ends came to 14 bases. This CDR3 has 15 amino acids. The CDR3 protein is CASSVIGWDTGELFF. The CDR3 nucleotides read TGTGCCAGCAGCGTAATAGGCTGGGACACCGGGGAGCTGTTTTTT.

This clone was recorded a few times. V usage is TRBV6-5 and J usage is TRBJ1-2; D not certain. V shed 2 bases and J shed 3 bases, with 7 bases lying between them. The CDR3 contains 13 residues. Germline assignment: CDR1 MNHEY and CDR2 SVGAGI. CDR3 protein: CASSYSGDYGYTF. The CDR3 DNA reads as TGTGCCAGCAGTTACAGCGGAGACTATGGCTACACCTTC.

The chain is built from TRBV7-3 and TRBJ1-1; D is uncertain. V lost 2 bases and J lost 1, with 11 bases in between. Germline loops: CDR1 SGHTA, CDR2 FQGTGA. The CDR3 runs to 15 residues. The CDR3 sequence is CASSLGGQGNTEAFF. The CDR3 DNA reads TGTGCCAGCAGCTTAGGAGGCCAAGGGAACACTGAAGCTTTCTTT.

This clone has just a few counts. This chain links TRBV6-5 with TRBJ1-1; D ambiguous. Germline assignment: CDR1 MNHEY and CDR2 SVGAGI. The V end lost 6 bases, the J end lost 4 bases, and 9 bases lay between the germline ends. The CDR3 runs to 12 residues. This chain's CDR3 is CASRDRGTEAFF. The CDR3 DNA sequence: TGTGCCAGCAGGGATCGTGGCACTGAAGCTTTCTTT.

There are a few counts of this clone. The chain recombines TRBV5-1 with TRBJ2-5; weak D call: TRBD1 (5 bases). The CDR3 sequence is 14 residues long. The V gene's germline CDR1 is SGHRS and CDR2 YFSETQ. Trimming took 3 bases from V and 4 from J, leaving 13 bases between them. CDR3 sequence (DNA): TGCGCCAGCAGCTACGGCAGGGCTGGAGAGACCCAGTACTTC. This sequence encodes CASSYGRAGETQYF.